These 30 T cell receptor beta chains came from one sample sequenced in a study of sequential checkpoint blockade in melanoma (dated by TCRdb to the late 2010s). The method behind the library was the immunoSEQ multiplex PCR assay. Imported from immuneACCESS, the table was reduced by TCRdb to in-frame sequences with V and J called. These copies leave out some clones; in studies compared against another copy, an unresolved V gene accounts for under half, and the cause of the remainder is not known. The table for this sample lists approximately 3,300 clones; roughly three fifths of them were counted only once. The ten largest clonotypes hold about a fifth of the sample. The treatment or condition label, as the study defines it: randomized to nivolumab then ipilimumab (arm A) or the reverse (arm B). This sample comprised CD8+ T cells sorted from blood (inferred from file names), obtained from a patient given nivolumab and ipilimumab in sequence. The receptors shown here come from a human donor with melanoma.

The rearrangement joins TRBV6-5 to TRBJ2-7, with D perhaps matching TRBD2 (5 bases). V was pared by 0 bases and J by 1 base, with 13 bases between. The length of the CDR3 is 16 residues. The germline CDR1 and CDR2 sequences are MNHEY and SVGAGI. The chain's CDR3 is CASSYSTPSQSYEQYF. The CDR3 DNA follows: TGTGCCAGCAGTTACTCGACGCCTAGCCAATCCTACGAGCAGTACTTC.

This chain joins TRBV7-3 and TRBJ2-7; TRBD1 matches 9 bases. V lost 6 bases, J lost 1 base, and 7 bases stayed unmatched. The CDR3 covers 15 residues. Germline CDR1 reads SGHTA; CDR2 reads FQGTGA. In nucleotides, the CDR3 is TGTGCCAGCAGTGTTGGGGGACAGGGATCCTACGAGCAGTACTTC. Its translation: CASSVGGQGSYEQYF.

This rearrangement joins TRBV4-1 to TRBJ2-7; possibly TRBD1 for D (6 bases). Per the germline V gene, CDR1 is MGHRA and CDR2 is YSYEKL. The CDR3 spans 15 residues. The ends were cut back, 2 bases at V and 2 bases at J, with 13 bases in the middle. CDR3 DNA: TGCGCCAGCAGCCAATTGCAGGGGCCGGCCTACGAGCAGTACTTC. Translating it yields CASSQLQGPAYEQYF.

The chain links TRBV25-1 to TRBJ2-1; TRBD1 might be the D (5 bases). Germline V CDR1 and CDR2: MGHDK, SYGVNS. The ends were cut back, 2 bases at V and 10 bases at J, with 15 bases in the middle. The CDR3 consists of 14 residues. The CDR3 reads CASSEGQTPGEQFF. The CDR3 nucleotides are TGTGCCAGCAGTGAAGGCCAGACCCCAGGGGAGCAGTTCTTC. Complete variable domain (other parts from reference TRBV25-1 and TRBJ2-1): EADIYQTPRYLVIGTGKKITLECSQTMGHDKMYWYQQDPGMELHLIHYSYGVNSTEKGDLSSESTVSRIRTEHFPLTLESARPSHTSQYLCASSEGQTPGEQFFGPGTRLTVL.

This chain links TRBV13 with TRBJ2-5, with unresolved D. This CDR3 contains 13 residues. V was pared by 2 bases and J by 2 bases, with 6 bases between. Germline loops: CDR1 PRHDT, CDR2 FYEKMQ (reference sequence). The CDR3 sequence: CASSLNGQETQYF. DNA for the CDR3: TGTGCCAGCAGCTTAAACGGGCAAGAGACCCAGTACTTC.

The chain recombines TRBV6-5 with TRBJ2-1; D remains unclear. Trimming removed 2 bases from V and 7 bases from J, with 6 bases in between. The CDR3 is 12 amino acids. Looked up from germline, CDR1 is MNHEY and CDR2 is SVGAGI. CDR3 in DNA: TGTGCCAGCAGTTACGGCCCTAATGAGCAGTTCTTC. Encoded protein: CASSYGPNEQFF.

This clone has only a few counts. This sequence joins TRBV10-2 and TRBJ1-2, with D perhaps matching TRBD1 (6 bases). CDR3 length: 13 residues. Between the trimmed V and J ends, which lost 7 bases and 8 bases, there was a span of 17 bases. Germline V gene data show CDR1 as WSHSY and CDR2 as SAAADI. This CDR3 is CASTHPGVYGYTF. The CDR3 DNA follows: TGCGCCAGCACCCACCCAGGGGTCTACGGCTACACCTTC.

The V call is TRBV27, the J call TRBJ2-5; tentative D call: TRBD2 (5 bases). CDR3 length: 15 amino acids. V was shortened by 3 bases and J by 3 bases, with 14 bases between the two germline ends. Looked up from germline, CDR1 is MNHEY and CDR2 is SMNVEV (reference sequence). Written as DNA, the CDR3 is TGTGCCAGCAGTTTTCTTGCAGGAGGTAAAGAGACCCAGTACTTC. Its translation: CASSFLAGGKETQYF.

The chain links TRBV5-1 to TRBJ2-7; 11 bases line up with TRBD2. This CDR3 comprises 14 residues. The ends lost 3 bases at V and 4 bases at J; junction bases unmatched: 3. Germline values: CDR1 SGHRS, CDR2 YFSETQ. CDR3 DNA sequence: TGCGCCAGCAGCTCGACTAGCGGGACGTACGAGCAGTACTTC. Translating it yields CASSSTSGTYEQYF.

J is TRBJ2-3 and V is TRBV6-1, with 8 bases lining up with TRBD1. With 1 base clipped from V and 2 bases from J, the junction kept 2 bases outside the gene matches. The germline V gene has CDR1 MNHNS and CDR2 SASEGT. The CDR3 has 15 amino acids. The CDR3 loop reads CASSEGTGHTDTQYF. The CDR3 DNA reads as TGTGCCAGCAGTGAAGGGACAGGGCACACAGATACGCAGTATTTT.

This rearrangement joins TRBV7-3 to TRBJ2-7; D possibly corresponds to TRBD1 (5 bases). Germline V gene lookup returns CDR1 SGHTA and CDR2 FQGTGA. The CDR3 length is 12 residues. With 3 bases removed from V and 6 bases from J, the gap between germline ends came to 9 bases. The CDR3 DNA follows: TGTGCCAGCAGCTTCAGCAGGGTCGAGCAGTACTTC. Translated, it gives CASSFSRVEQYF.

This clone was seen a few times. The rearrangement links TRBV10-2 to TRBJ2-1; 7 nucleotides line up with TRBD2. Unmatched junction bases numbered 12, after V lost 6 bases and J lost 7 bases. CDR3 length: 15 residues. Per germline, CDR1 WSHSY and CDR2 SAAADI. This chain's CDR3 is CASSYTSLGGNEQFF. In DNA, the CDR3 is TGCGCCAGCAGCTACACTAGTTTGGGAGGGAATGAGCAGTTCTTC.

The sample holds a few counts of this clone. The chain recombines TRBV27 with TRBJ2-7; 7 nucleotides line up with TRBD2. CDR3 length: 15 residues. Trimming at V came to 6 bases and at J to 2 bases, leaving 10 bases not matched to a gene. In germline, CDR1 is MNHEY, CDR2 SMNVEV (reference sequence). CDR3 DNA: TGTGCCAGCAGGGGTTCGCCTAGCGGCGCCTACGAGCAGTACTTC. This sequence encodes CASRGSPSGAYEQYF.

The V gene is TRBV27, the J gene TRBJ2-5, with D possibly being TRBD1 (6 bases). The CDR3 totals 15 residues. The germline gives CDR1 MNHEY, CDR2 SMNVEV (reference sequence). V lost 2 bases, J lost 1 base, and 11 bases lay in between. The CDR3 loop reads CASSLKGDTQETQYF. CDR3 bases: TGTGCCAGCAGTTTAAAAGGGGACACCCAAGAGACCCAGTACTTC.

This clone was counted a few times. The chain carries TRBV2 and TRBJ1-5, with D unclear. V gave up 1 base and J gave up 7 bases, with 8 bases separating them. CDR1 is SNHLY, CDR2 FYNNEI, per germline. The CDR3 loop spans 13 amino acids. The CDR3 protein is CASSEEAGQPQHF. Written as DNA, the CDR3 is TGTGCCAGCAGTGAAGAGGCGGGACAGCCCCAGCATTTT.

The chain combines TRBV19 with TRBJ1-1; D call uncertain. V lost 7 bases and J lost 4, with 13 bases in between. Per germline, CDR1 LNHDA and CDR2 SQIVND (reference sequence). The CDR3 length is 13 residues. The CDR3 coding sequence is TGTGCCAGTAAACGGGGTGGGTTCACTGAAGCTTTCTTT. Translating gives CASKRGGFTEAFF.

This clone was detected a few times. The chain combines TRBV2 with TRBJ2-1; 10 bases match TRBD1. This CDR3 has 15 amino acids. Germline lookup yields CDR1 SNHLY and CDR2 FYNNEI. V was pared by 10 bases and J by 7 bases, with 13 bases of the junction left unmatched. The DNA for the CDR3 is TGTGCCACCCGAACCGGGACAGGGGCGAGGAATGAGCAGTTCTTC. It encodes CATRTGTGARNEQFF.

This clone showed up just a few times. V and J are TRBV4-1 and TRBJ1-2; D may be TRBD1 (5 bases). The germline V gene has CDR1 MGHRA and CDR2 YSYEKL. V gave up 1 base and J gave up 0 bases, with 9 bases separating them. The CDR3 runs to 15 residues. CDR3 residues: CASSQVTATNYGYTF. CDR3 nucleotide sequence: TGCGCCAGCAGCCAAGTGACAGCCACTAACTATGGCTACACCTTC.

This clone was found a few times. Mismatch with germline at one junction end may stem from a read error. V usage is TRBV7-7 and J usage is TRBJ2-5; 11 bases match TRBD2. The CDR3 contains 16 residues. Per germline, CDR1 SSHAT and CDR2 FNYEAQ (reference sequence). CDR3 sequence: CASSLLAGGFEETQYF. The CDR3, as DNA: TGTGCTAGCAGCCTTTTAGCGGGGGGGTTCGAAGAGACCCAGTACTTC. Variable domain in full (rest from reference TRBV7-7 and TRBJ2-5): GAGVSQSPRYKVTKRGQDVTLRCDPISSHATLYWYQQALGQGPEFLTYFNYEAQPDKSGLPSDRFSAERPEGSISTLTIQRTEQRDSAMYRCASSLLAGGFEETQYFGPGTRLLVL.

The genes are TRBV7-8 and TRBJ2-7, with D possibly matching TRBD1 (5 bases). Trimming pared 3 bases from V and 1 base from J, leaving 13 bases between. Germline V gene data show CDR1 as SGHVS and CDR2 as FQNEAQ. The CDR3 is made up of 15 amino acids. The CDR3 DNA follows: TGTGCCAGCAGCTTTTTCCAGGGCCCATCCTACGAGCAGTACTTC. It encodes CASSFFQGPSYEQYF.

This chain uses TRBV12-5 with TRBJ2-7; D is ambiguous. This CDR3 contains 14 residues. Germline CDR1 LGHNT, CDR2 FRNRAP. V was cut by 4 bases and J by 4 bases, with 14 bases left in between. The CDR3 DNA follows: TGTGCTAGTGGTTCGCCTCGACTCCCATACGAGCAGTACTTC. Translated: CASGSPRLPYEQYF.

This clone was detected only a few times. The CDR3 DNA is TGTGCCAGCAGCTTGGCCTTGGCTAGCGGGAGAGAGACCCAGTACTTC. It codes for CASSLALASGRETQYF. The gene calls are TRBV5-5 and TRBJ2-5; TRBD2 matches at 10 bases. In germline, CDR1 is SGHKS, CDR2 YYEKEE (reference sequence). After removal of 0 bases from V and 4 bases from J, the junction contained 6 bases not matched to a gene. The CDR3 contains 16 residues.

The chain couples TRBV30 to TRBJ2-5; D remains unclear. CDR1 and CDR2 from the germline V gene are GTSNPN and SVGIG (reference sequence). V was trimmed by 1 base and J by 1 base, leaving 10 bases between them. The CDR3 length is 14 residues. CDR3 coding DNA: TGTGCCTGGAGTGACGAGACGGGCCAAGAGACCCAGTACTTC. This translates into CAWSDETGQETQYF.

The J gene is TRBJ1-2, the V gene TRBV2, with unresolved D. The germline V gene has CDR1 SNHLY and CDR2 FYNNEI. This CDR3 has 15 residues. V was trimmed by 5 bases and J by 4 bases, leaving 17 bases between them. The CDR3 spells CASSTTGSSPYGYTF. DNA of the CDR3: TGTGCCAGCAGTACAACGGGTTCCTCTCCCTATGGCTACACCTTC.

V and J are TRBV7-2 and TRBJ2-1, with 10 bases fitting TRBD2. The CDR3 is made up of 14 amino acids. The germline CDR1 and CDR2 sequences are SGHTA and FQGNSA. V shed 3 bases and J 12 bases; nucleotides not matched to a gene: 8. CDR3 sequence reads: CASSFLAGEQVQFF. Written as DNA, the CDR3 is TGTGCCAGCAGCTTCCTAGCGGGGGAACAGGTGCAGTTCTTC.

The chain couples TRBV7-6 to TRBJ2-1; TRBD2 is a possible D gene (7 bases). V lost 0 bases, J lost 6 bases, and 12 bases lay in between. The length of the CDR3 is 15 residues. Germline assignment: CDR1 SGHVS and CDR2 FNYEAQ. CDR3 sequence: CASSLAGGRSNEQFF. The CDR3 nucleotides are TGTGCCAGCAGCTTAGCGGGGGGGCGTTCCAATGAGCAGTTCTTC. Looking up the rest from reference TRBV7-6 and TRBJ2-1 gives the full variable domain: GAGVSQSPRYKVTKRGQDVALRCDPISGHVSLYWYRQALGQGPEFLTYFNYEAQQDKSGLPNDRFSAERPEGSISTLTIQRTEQRDSAMYRCASSLAGGRSNEQFFGPGTRLTVL.

This chain joins TRBV5-1 and TRBJ2-7; the D is unclear. The CDR3 is 14 amino acids. From germline, CDR1 is SGHRS and CDR2 YFSETQ. V was cut by 1 base and J by 0 bases, with 8 bases left in between. The CDR3 DNA sequence: TGCGCCAGCAGCTTGTTTTCAGGCTCCTACGAGCAGTACTTC. It codes for CASSLFSGSYEQYF.

This clone is medium-sized (0.01 to 0.1%) within its sample. The chain links TRBV6-4 to TRBJ2-1; possibly TRBD2 for D (5 bases). V was trimmed by 5 bases and J by 5 bases, leaving 13 bases between them. The CDR3 loop spans 14 amino acids. Germline CDR1 is MRHNA and CDR2 is SNTAGT. CDR3 loop: CASSYGLGDNEQFF. CDR3 sequence (DNA): TGTGCCAGCAGTTATGGACTGGGAGACAATGAGCAGTTCTTC.

The CDR3 nucleotides read TGTGCCAGCAGCTTAGTGGCCCGCTACGAGCAGTACTTC. Translation: CASSLVARYEQYF. This chain joins TRBV11-2 and TRBJ2-7; the D is unclear. CDR1 SGHAT and CDR2 FQNNGV come from the germline V gene. This CDR3 comprises 13 residues. Trimming left V 1 base short and J 3 bases short, with 7 bases between. The entire variable domain, with the rest obtained from reference TRBV11-2 and TRBJ2-7, is as follows: EAGVAQSPRYKIIEKRQSVAFWCNPISGHATLYWYQQILGQGPKLLIQFQNNGVVDDSQLPKDRFSAERLKGVDSTLKIQPAKLEDSAVYLCASSLVARYEQYFGPGTRLTVT.

This chain uses TRBV2 with TRBJ2-7; 7 bases match TRBD1. Germline V gene data show CDR1 as SNHLY and CDR2 as FYNNEI. The CDR3 length is 17 residues. V gave up 5 bases and J gave up 0 bases; unmatched junction bases: 13. The CDR3 here is CASSLGIATGASYEQYF. The CDR3 bases are TGTGCCAGCAGTTTGGGAATAGCAACAGGGGCCTCCTACGAGCAGTACTTC.